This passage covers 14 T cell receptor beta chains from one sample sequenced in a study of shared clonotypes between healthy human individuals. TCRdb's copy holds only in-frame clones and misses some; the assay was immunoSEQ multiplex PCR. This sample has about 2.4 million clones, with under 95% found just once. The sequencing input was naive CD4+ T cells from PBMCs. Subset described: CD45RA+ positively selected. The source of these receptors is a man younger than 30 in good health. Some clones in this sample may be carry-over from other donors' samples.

CDR3 DNA: TGTGCCAGCAGTGAGTTACAGGGAAACTATGGCTACACCTTC. Translation: CASSELQGNYGYTF. The genes are TRBV6-1 and TRBJ1-2, with D perhaps TRBD1 (6 bases). Trimming took 3 bases from V and 2 from J, leaving 10 bases between them. In germline, CDR1 is MNHNS, CDR2 SASEGT. This CDR3 contains 14 residues.

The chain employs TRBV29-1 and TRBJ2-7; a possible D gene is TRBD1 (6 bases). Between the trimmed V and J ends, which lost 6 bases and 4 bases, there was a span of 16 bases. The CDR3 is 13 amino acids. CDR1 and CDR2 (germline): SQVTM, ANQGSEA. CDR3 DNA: TGCAGCGTCGCAACAGGACAGAAGTACGAGCAGTACTTC. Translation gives CSVATGQKYEQYF.

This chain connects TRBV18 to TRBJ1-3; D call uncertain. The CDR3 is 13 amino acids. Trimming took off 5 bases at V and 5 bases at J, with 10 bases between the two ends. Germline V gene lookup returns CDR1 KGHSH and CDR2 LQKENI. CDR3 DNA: TGTGCCAGCTCAGCGACGGAACGAAACACCATATATTTT. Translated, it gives CASSATERNTIYF.

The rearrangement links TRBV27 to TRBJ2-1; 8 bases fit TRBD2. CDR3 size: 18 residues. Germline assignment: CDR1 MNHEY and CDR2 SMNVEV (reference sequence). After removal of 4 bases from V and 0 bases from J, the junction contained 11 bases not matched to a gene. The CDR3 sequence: CASSSARGGGSSYNEQFF. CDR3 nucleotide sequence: TGTGCCAGCAGTTCCGCCCGGGGGGGCGGGAGCTCCTACAATGAGCAGTTCTTC.

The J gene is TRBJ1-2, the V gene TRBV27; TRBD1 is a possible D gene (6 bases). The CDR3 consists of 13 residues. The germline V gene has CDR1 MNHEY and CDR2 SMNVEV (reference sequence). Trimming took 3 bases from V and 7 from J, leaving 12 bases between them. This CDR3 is CASSFQGSSGYTF. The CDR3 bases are TGTGCCAGCAGTTTTCAGGGGTCCTCTGGCTACACCTTC.

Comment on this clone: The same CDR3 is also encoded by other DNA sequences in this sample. The CDR3: CASSSSGSYEQYF. The CDR3 nucleotides read TGTGCCAGCAGCTCGTCAGGGTCATACGAGCAGTACTTC. This chain joins TRBV7-9 and TRBJ2-7; a possible D gene is TRBD1 (5 bases). V was cut by 4 bases and J by 4 bases, with 11 bases left in between. CDR3 length equals 13 residues. Germline CDR1 and CDR2: SEHNR and FQNEAQ (reference sequence).

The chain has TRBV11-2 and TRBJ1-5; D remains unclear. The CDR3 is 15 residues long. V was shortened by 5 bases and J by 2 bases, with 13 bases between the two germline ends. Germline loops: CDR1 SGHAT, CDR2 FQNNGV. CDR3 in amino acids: CASSQTTGGNQPQHF. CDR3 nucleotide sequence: TGTGCCAGCAGCCAGACTACGGGCGGCAATCAGCCCCAGCATTTT.

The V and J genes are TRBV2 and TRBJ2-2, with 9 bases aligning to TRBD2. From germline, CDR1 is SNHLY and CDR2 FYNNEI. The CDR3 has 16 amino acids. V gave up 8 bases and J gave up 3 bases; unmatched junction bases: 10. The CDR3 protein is CASLPGLAGYTGELFF. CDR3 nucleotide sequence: TGTGCCAGCTTACCGGGGCTAGCGGGGTACACCGGGGAGCTGTTTTTT. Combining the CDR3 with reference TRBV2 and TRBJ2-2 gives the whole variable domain EPEVTQTPSHQVTQMGQEVILRCVPISNHLYFYWYRQILGQKVEFLVSFYNNEISEKSEIFDDQFSVERPDGSNFTLKIRSTKLEDSAMYFCASLPGLAGYTGELFFGEGSRLTVL.

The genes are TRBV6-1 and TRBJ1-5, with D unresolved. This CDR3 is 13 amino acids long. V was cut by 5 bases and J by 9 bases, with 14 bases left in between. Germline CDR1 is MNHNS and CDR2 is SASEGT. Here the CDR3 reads CASSLRSVLPQHF. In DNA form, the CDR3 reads TGTGCCAGCAGTCTCCGCTCTGTCTTGCCCCAGCATTTT.

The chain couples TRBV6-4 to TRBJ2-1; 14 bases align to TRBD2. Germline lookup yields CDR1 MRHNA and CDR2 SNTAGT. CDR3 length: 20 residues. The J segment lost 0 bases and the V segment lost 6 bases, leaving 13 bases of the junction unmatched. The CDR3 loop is CASSPKPGTSGRASYNEQFF. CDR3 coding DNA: TGTGCCAGCAGCCCCAAACCGGGGACTAGCGGGAGAGCCTCCTACAATGAGCAGTTCTTC.

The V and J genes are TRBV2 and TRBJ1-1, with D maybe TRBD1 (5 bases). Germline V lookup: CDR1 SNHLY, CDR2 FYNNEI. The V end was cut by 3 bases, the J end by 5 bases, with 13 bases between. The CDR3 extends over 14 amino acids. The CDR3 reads CASSEVGGLTEAFF. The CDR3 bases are TGTGCCAGCAGTGAGGTGGGGGGGTTGACTGAAGCTTTCTTT.

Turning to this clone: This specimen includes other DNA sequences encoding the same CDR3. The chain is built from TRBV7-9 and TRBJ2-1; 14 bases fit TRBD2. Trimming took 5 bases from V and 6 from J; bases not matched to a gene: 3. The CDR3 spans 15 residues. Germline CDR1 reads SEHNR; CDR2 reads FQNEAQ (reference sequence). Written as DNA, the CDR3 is TGTGCCAGCAGCCTGGGGACTAGCGGGAGCAATGAGCAGTTCTTC. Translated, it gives CASSLGTSGSNEQFF. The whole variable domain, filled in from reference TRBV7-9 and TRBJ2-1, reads DTGVSQNPRHKITKRGQNVTFRCDPISEHNRLYWYRQTLGQGPEFLTYFQNEAQLEKSRLLSDRFSAERPKGSFSTLEIQRTEQGDSAMYLCASSLGTSGSNEQFFGPGTRLTVL.

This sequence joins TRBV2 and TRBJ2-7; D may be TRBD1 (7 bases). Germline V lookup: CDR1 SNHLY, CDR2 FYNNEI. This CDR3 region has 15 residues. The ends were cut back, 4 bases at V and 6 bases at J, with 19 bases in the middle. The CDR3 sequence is CASSARRQGGFEQYF. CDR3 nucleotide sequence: TGTGCCAGCAGTGCGCGGAGACAGGGAGGATTCGAGCAGTACTTC.

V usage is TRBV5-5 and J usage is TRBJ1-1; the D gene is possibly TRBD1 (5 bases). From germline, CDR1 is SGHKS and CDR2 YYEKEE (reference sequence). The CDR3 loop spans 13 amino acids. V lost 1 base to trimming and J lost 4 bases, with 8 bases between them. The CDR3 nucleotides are TGTGCCAGCAGCTTGATGGGGGGCACTGAAGCTTTCTTT. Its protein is CASSLMGGTEAFF. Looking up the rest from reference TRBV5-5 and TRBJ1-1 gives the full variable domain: DAGVTQSPTHLIKTRGQQVTLRCSPISGHKSVSWYQQVLGQGPQFIFQYYEKEERGRGNFPDRFSARQFPNYSSELNVNALLLGDSALYLCASSLMGGTEAFFGQGTRLTVV.